This TCR beta chain was recovered during a study of identical twins. V gave up 0 bases and J gave up 11 bases, with 12 bases separating them. The CDR3 is made up of 12 amino acids. Germline V gene data show CDR1 as DFQATT and CDR2 as SNEGSKA (reference sequence). TCRdb redid the calling of the 5' RACE reads with MiXCR, one entry per CDR3 protein. The sample has 450,000 or so distinct CDR3 sequences, 14% seen once. This clonotype turned up a few times. The sample was also reused in another study, on yellow fever vaccine responses in identical twins.

The chain recombines TRBV20-1 with TRBJ2-3; D is uncertain. Material: CD4+ T cells sorted from blood. The receptor was derived from a woman younger than 35 in good health. The DNA of the CDR3 is TGCAGTGCTAGAGATCGACTCCTAAAGCAGTATTTT. Encoded protein: CSARDRLLKQYF.